This entry is about one T cell receptor beta chain. Antigen specificity is unknown. The sample belongs to a study of follicular helper T cells after annual influenza vaccination. Notes on the study in general: Recurrent ICOS+CD38+ cTfh clonotypes included tetramer and AIM influenza-specific ones. ICOS+CD38+ cTfh clonality change tracked circulating plasmablast frequency change. Day 7 ICOS+CD38+ clones later appeared mostly in ICOS-CD38- cTfh.

Time point reported: 2013-2014 season, 7 days after vaccination. Produced via immunoSEQ multiplex PCR; TCRdb's table is partial and in-frame only. The sample yields roughly 9,900 clones, about 86% seen once. The input for sequencing was CXCR5- memory CD4+ T cells sorted from blood, taken 7 days after influenza vaccination. The sequence derives from an adult who received the influenza vaccine.

The CDR3: CASSLFIPNPLYYNEQFF. CDR3 bases: TGTGCCAGCAGCTTATTTATCCCTAACCCCCTTTACTACAATGAGCAGTTCTTC. The genes are TRBV7-8 and TRBJ2-1; D gene unclear. V dropped 2 bases and J dropped 3 bases, with 20 bases sitting between them. Germline lookup yields CDR1 SGHVS and CDR2 FQNEAQ. The CDR3 runs 18 residues.